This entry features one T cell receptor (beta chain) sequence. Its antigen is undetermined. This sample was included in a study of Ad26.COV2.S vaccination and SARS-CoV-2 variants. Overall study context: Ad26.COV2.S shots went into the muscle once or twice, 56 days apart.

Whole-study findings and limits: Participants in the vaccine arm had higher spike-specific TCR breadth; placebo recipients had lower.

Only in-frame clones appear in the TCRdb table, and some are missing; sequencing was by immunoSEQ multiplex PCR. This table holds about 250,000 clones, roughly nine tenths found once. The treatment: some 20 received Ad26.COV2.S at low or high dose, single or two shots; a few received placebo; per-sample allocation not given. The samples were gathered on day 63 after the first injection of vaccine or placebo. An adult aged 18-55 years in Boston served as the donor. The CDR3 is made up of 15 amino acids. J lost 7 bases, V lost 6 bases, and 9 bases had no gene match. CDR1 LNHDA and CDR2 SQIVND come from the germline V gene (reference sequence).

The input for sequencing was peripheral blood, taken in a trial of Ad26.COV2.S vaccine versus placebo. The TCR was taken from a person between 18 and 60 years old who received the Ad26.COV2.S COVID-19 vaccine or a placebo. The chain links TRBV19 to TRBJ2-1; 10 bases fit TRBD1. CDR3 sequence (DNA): TGTGCCAGTAGCCCGGGACAGGGGATACGAAATGAGCAGTTCTTC. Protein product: CASSPGQGIRNEQFF.